Each of the 19 T cell receptor beta chains below was sequenced from the same sample in a study of T cell responses to AZD1222 COVID-19 vaccine. The table came from immunoSEQ multiplex PCR; TCRdb's copy has only in-frame clones and leaves some out. This sample has 90,000 to 150,000 clones, with about 88% found just once. The sample here was peripheral blood, taken on day 0 of AZD1222 vaccination. The receptors here all came from an adult in good health.

The chain combines TRBV24-1 with TRBJ2-7; D ambiguous. Germline loops: CDR1 KGHDR, CDR2 SFDVKD. CDR3 size: 13 residues. The germline V and J ends were trimmed by 4 bases and 0 bases, with 6 bases remaining between them. The CDR3 sequence: CATSDPSSYEQYF. DNA for the CDR3: TGTGCCACCAGTGACCCAAGCTCCTACGAGCAGTACTTC.

This clone was seen many times. V gene TRBV29-1 combines with J gene TRBJ2-1; 7 bases match TRBD2. CDR1 is SQVTM, CDR2 ANQGSEA, per germline. The CDR3 runs 14 residues. The ends lost 4 bases at V and 3 bases at J; junction bases unmatched: 6. Here the CDR3 DNA reads TGCAGCGTTGCGGCTAGCGGAGACTACAATGAGCAGTTCTTC. Amino acids: CSVAASGDYNEQFF.

There are a few counts of this clone. V is TRBV5-1 and J is TRBJ2-2; D call uncertain. Germline CDR1 reads SGHRS; CDR2 reads YFSETQ. Trimming removed 0 bases at V and 2 bases at J, with 5 bases between. This CDR3 has 14 residues. The CDR3 bases are TGCGCCAGCAGCTTGGCAGATAACACCGGGGAGCTGTTTTTT. Protein product: CASSLADNTGELFF. Full variable domain (remainder filled in from reference TRBV5-1 and TRBJ2-2): KAGVTQTPRYLIKTRGQQVTLSCSPISGHRSVSWYQQTPGQGLQFLFEYFSETQRNKGNFPGRFSGRQFSNSRSEMNVSTLELGDSALYLCASSLADNTGELFFGEGSRLTVL.

The chain employs TRBV3-1 (or the pseudogene TRBV3-2) and TRBJ2-7; D is perhaps TRBD1 or TRBD2 (6 bases each). This CDR3 region has 14 residues. The V end was cut by 1 base, the J end by 2 bases, with 9 bases between. Germline V gives CDR1 LGHDT, CDR2 YNNKEL (reference sequence). The CDR3 protein is CASSQGRGPYEQYF. DNA of the CDR3: TGTGCCAGCAGCCAAGGACGGGGGCCCTACGAGCAGTACTTC.

The chain recombines TRBV11-2 with TRBJ2-7, with TRBD1 matching 9 bases. With V trimmed by 4 bases and J by 2 bases, 3 bases remained unmatched. The CDR3 has 14 residues. CDR1 and CDR2 from the germline V gene are SGHAT and FQNNGV. The CDR3 DNA reads as TGTGCCAGCAGCTCGGACAGGGGTGCCTACGAGCAGTACTTC. This translates into CASSSDRGAYEQYF.

The chain employs TRBV19 and TRBJ1-1; no firm D call. Germline lookup yields CDR1 LNHDA and CDR2 SQIVND (reference sequence). This CDR3 comprises 14 residues. V was cut by 5 bases and J by 4 bases, with 14 bases left in between. Written as DNA, the CDR3 is TGTGCCAGTAGTTGGGGTTCTCAGAGCACTGAAGCTTTCTTT. Its translation is CASSWGSQSTEAFF.

This clone has a single count. This chain uses TRBV6-1 with TRBJ1-5, with 7 bases fitting TRBD1. Germline V gene sequence: CDR1 MNHNS, CDR2 SASEGT. V gave up 2 bases and J gave up 0 bases; unmatched junction bases: 10. This CDR3 contains 18 residues. Here the CDR3 DNA reads TGTGCCAGCAGTGAACTCCGACAGGGCCGAAGTAGCAATCAGCCCCAGCATTTT. Its translation is CASSELRQGRSSNQPQHF.

The chain recombines TRBV5-1 with TRBJ2-1; 12 bases map to TRBD2. There are 20 residues in the CDR3. CDR1 and CDR2 (germline): SGHRS, YFSETQ. J gave up 9 bases and V 10 bases, and 29 bases lay outside the gene matches. In DNA, the CDR3 is TGCGCCCCACCGGGACCGACATTTGCCGGGAGGCCTAGCGGGAGGGCTGAGCAGTTCTTC. Protein product: CAPPGPTFAGRPSGRAEQFF.

The chain has TRBV29-1 and TRBJ2-7; TRBD2 aligns across 11 bases. The CDR3 contains 17 residues. Germline CDR1 is SQVTM and CDR2 is ANQGSEA. The ends lost 0 bases at V and 2 bases at J; junction bases unmatched: 9. CDR3 nucleotide sequence: TGCAGCGTTGAAGATAGGGGTAGCGGGAGGGCCGCCTACGAGCAGTACTTC. Its protein is CSVEDRGSGRAAYEQYF.

This chain connects TRBV5-4 to TRBJ2-7; TRBD2 matches at 16 bases. The CDR3 covers 17 residues. Trimming at V came to 4 bases and at J to 4 bases, leaving 8 bases not matched to a gene. Germline CDR1 SGHNT, CDR2 YYREEE (reference sequence). CDR3 sequence (DNA): TGTGCCAGCAGCGGGCAAGGGACTAGCGGGAGGGAGTACGAGCAGTACTTC. It translates to CASSGQGTSGREYEQYF.

The genes are TRBV6-5 and TRBJ2-1, with D tentatively TRBD1 or TRBD2 (7 bases each). CDR1 is MNHEY, CDR2 SVGAGI, per germline. The V end was cut by 6 bases, the J end by 6 bases, with 15 bases between. The CDR3 consists of 14 residues. In nucleotides, the CDR3 is TGTGCCAGCAGACCCAGGGGGGGAAGCAATGAGCAGTTCTTC. Protein product: CASRPRGGSNEQFF.

This clone was recorded only once. This chain uses TRBV28 with TRBJ1-5; 9 bases align to TRBD1. V trimming: 3 bases; J trimming: 0 bases; junction bases outside the gene matches: 15. The CDR3 contains 20 residues. Germline V gene sequence: CDR1 MDHEN, CDR2 SYDVKM. CDR3 DNA sequence: TGTGCCAGCAGTTTCCCCCCGACAGGGGGTTTGGTCGGTAGCAATCAGCCCCAGCATTTT. Residues: CASSFPPTGGLVGSNQPQHF.

The chain joins TRBV9 to TRBJ2-7, with 8 bases matching TRBD2. CDR3 length: 17 residues. Germline loops: CDR1 SGDLS, CDR2 YYNGEE. V was clipped by 5 bases and J by 6 bases; unmatched bases: 19. CDR3 in amino acids: CASSTQGVGAGEGEQYF. The CDR3 coding sequence is TGTGCCAGCAGTACCCAGGGAGTCGGAGCGGGAGAGGGCGAGCAGTACTTC. The full variable domain, its missing parts supplied by reference TRBV9 and TRBJ2-7, is DSGVTQTPKHLITATGQRVTLRCSPRSGDLSVYWYQQSLDQGLQFLIQYYNGEERAKGNILERFSAQQFPDLHSELNLSSLELGDSALYFCASSTQGVGAGEGEQYFGPGTRLTVT.

The V and J genes are TRBV5-1 and TRBJ2-5; 7 nucleotides line up with TRBD2. Trimming at V came to 4 bases and at J to 5 bases, leaving 8 bases not matched to a gene. The CDR3 runs to 14 residues. Germline lookup yields CDR1 SGHRS and CDR2 YFSETQ. This chain's CDR3 is CASSHGPGRETQYF. CDR3 sequence (DNA): TGCGCCAGCAGCCACGGCCCCGGGAGGGAGACCCAGTACTTC.

This clone has more than one count but fewer than ten. This chain links TRBV5-6 with TRBJ2-5; TRBD2 might be the D (6 bases). Germline loops: CDR1 SGHDT, CDR2 YYEEEE. The CDR3 runs to 14 residues. Trimming shortened V by 3 bases and J by 3 bases, and 12 bases separated the two germline ends. The CDR3 region has the DNA TGTGCCAGCAGCTCCCAGGGAGGAGAAGAGACCCAGTACTTC. Its protein is CASSSQGGEETQYF.

The gene calls are TRBV24-1 and TRBJ1-5, with D perhaps matching TRBD1 (6 bases). The CDR3 has 14 amino acids. Germline lookup yields CDR1 KGHDR and CDR2 SFDVKD. V was pared by 6 bases and J by 0 bases, with 8 bases between. As DNA, the CDR3 is TGTGCCACCAGTAGGGGGGATAGCAATCAGCCCCAGCATTTT. It is translated as CATSRGDSNQPQHF.

The chain recombines TRBV27 with TRBJ2-7; D gene uncertain. V gave up 5 bases and J gave up 2 bases, with 10 bases separating them. The CDR3 spans 13 residues. The germline CDR1 and CDR2 sequences are MNHEY and SMNVEV (reference sequence). The CDR3 bases are TGTGCCAGCAGTCCCCTCCAAACCTACGAGCAGTACTTC. Residues: CASSPLQTYEQYF.

The chain combines TRBV7-9 with TRBJ1-1; TRBD1 aligns across 7 bases. Germline V CDR1 and CDR2: SEHNR, FQNEAQ (reference sequence). The CDR3 runs 14 residues. J lost 1 base, V lost 4 bases, and 3 bases had no gene match. Here the CDR3 reads CASSSQGGNTEAFF. The CDR3 DNA reads as TGTGCCAGCAGCTCCCAGGGGGGGAACACTGAAGCTTTCTTT.

The chain is built from TRBV30 and TRBJ2-3, with D perhaps given as TRBD1 or TRBD2 (5 bases each). Germline lookup yields CDR1 GTSNPN and CDR2 SVGIG (reference sequence). This CDR3 is 15 amino acids long. The V end lost 0 bases, the J end lost 1 base, and 11 bases lay between the germline ends. CDR3 coding DNA: TGTGCCTGGAGTGTATCCGGGGCTCGCACAGATACGCAGTATTTT. Its translation is CAWSVSGARTDTQYF.